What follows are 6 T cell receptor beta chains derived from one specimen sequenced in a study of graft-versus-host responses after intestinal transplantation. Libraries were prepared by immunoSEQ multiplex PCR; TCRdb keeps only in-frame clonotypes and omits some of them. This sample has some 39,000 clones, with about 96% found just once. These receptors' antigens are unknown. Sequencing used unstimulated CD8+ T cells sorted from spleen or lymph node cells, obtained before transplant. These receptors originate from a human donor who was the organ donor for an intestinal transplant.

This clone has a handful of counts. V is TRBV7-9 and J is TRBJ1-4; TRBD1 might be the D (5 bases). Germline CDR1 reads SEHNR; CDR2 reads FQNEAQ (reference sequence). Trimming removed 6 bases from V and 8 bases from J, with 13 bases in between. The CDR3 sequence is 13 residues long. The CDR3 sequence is CASSGGEEEKLFF. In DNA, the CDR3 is TGTGCCAGCAGTGGAGGGGAAGAGGAAAAACTGTTTTTT.

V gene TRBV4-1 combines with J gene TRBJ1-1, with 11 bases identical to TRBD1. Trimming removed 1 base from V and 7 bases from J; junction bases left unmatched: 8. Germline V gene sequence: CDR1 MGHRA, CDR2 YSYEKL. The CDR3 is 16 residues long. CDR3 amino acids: CASSQVPGQGENEAFF. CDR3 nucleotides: TGCGCCAGCAGCCAAGTGCCGGGACAGGGGGAAAATGAAGCTTTCTTT.

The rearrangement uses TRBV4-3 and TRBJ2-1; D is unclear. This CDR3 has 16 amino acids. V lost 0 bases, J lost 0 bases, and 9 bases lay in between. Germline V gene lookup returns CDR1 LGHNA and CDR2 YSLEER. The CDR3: CASSQDRDLSYNEQFF. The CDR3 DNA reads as TGCGCCAGCAGCCAAGATAGAGACCTCTCCTACAATGAGCAGTTCTTC.

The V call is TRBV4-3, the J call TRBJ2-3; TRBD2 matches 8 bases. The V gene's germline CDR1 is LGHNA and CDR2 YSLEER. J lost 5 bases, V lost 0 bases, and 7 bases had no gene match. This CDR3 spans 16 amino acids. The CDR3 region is CASSQDGSGEQDTQYF. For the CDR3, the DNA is TGCGCCAGCAGCCAAGATGGTAGCGGGGAGCAAGATACGCAGTATTTT.

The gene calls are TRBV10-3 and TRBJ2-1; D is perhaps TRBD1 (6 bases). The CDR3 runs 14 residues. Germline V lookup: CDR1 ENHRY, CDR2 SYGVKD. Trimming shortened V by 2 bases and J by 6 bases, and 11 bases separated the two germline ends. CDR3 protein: CAISEGVGGNEQFF. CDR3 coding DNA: TGTGCCATCAGTGAGGGGGTAGGGGGCAATGAGCAGTTCTTC.

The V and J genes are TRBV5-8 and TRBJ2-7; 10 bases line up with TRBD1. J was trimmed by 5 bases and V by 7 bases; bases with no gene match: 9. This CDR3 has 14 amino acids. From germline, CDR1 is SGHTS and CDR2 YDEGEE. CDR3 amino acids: CASPHRDRGHEQYF. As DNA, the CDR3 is TGTGCCAGCCCTCACCGGGACAGGGGACACGAGCAGTACTTC.